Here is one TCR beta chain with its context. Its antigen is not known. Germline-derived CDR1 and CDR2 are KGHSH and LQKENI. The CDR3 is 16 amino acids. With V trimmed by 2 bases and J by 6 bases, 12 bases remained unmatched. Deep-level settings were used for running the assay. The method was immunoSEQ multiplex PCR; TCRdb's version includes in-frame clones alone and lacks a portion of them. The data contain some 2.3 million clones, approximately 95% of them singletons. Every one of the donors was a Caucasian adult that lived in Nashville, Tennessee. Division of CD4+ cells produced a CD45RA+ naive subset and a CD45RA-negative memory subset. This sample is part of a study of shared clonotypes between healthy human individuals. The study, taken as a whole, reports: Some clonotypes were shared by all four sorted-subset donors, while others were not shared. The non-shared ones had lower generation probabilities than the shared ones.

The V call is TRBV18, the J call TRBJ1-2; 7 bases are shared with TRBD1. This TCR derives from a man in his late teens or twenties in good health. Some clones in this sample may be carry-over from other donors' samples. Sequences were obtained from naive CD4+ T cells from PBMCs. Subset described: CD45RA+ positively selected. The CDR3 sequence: CASSPRTQGVDHGYTF. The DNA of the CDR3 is TGTGCCAGCTCACCAAGAACGCAGGGGGTAGATCATGGCTACACCTTC.